This T cell receptor (beta chain) was captured by sequencing in a study of blood T cell repertoires in COVID-19. At the level of the study: PBMCs, B-cell-depleted T cells, or T cells were the source of the cDNA or gDNA that made up the material.

The V gene end was trimmed by 4 bases and the J gene end by 6 bases; junction bases not matched to a gene: 9. Germline lookup yields CDR1 SGHRS and CDR2 YFSETQ. This CDR3 region has 15 residues. Each participant's cohort was designated according to participant-reported clinical history. Assay: immunoSEQ multiplex PCR; the TCRdb copy retains only in-frame clones and omits some. The sample has approximately 170,000 clones, less than 85% seen once; the top ten hold 3.2%. This chain connects TRBV5-1 to TRBJ1-5; 8 bases are shared with TRBD1. Input material: PBMCs or T cells enriched from blood (not recorded which). This clonotype was sampled from a woman aged 25-40 years who had recovered from COVID-19. CDR3 protein: CASSLGQGTVQPQHF. In nucleotides, the CDR3 is TGCGCCAGCAGCCTTGGACAGGGAACGGTTCAGCCCCAGCATTTT.